This entry is about one T cell receptor (beta chain). What it binds is unknown. Germline V CDR1 and CDR2: MNHEY, SVGAGI. The CDR3 totals 16 residues. Trimming left V 0 bases short and J 5 bases short, with 16 bases between. The entry originates in a study of CD8 T cells in ankylosing spondylitis. Study results and limitations: One TCR beta motif, made up of several highly homologous variants, appeared characteristic of ankylosing spondylitis blood.

MiXCR was run by TCRdb on the 5' RACE reads, yielding one entry per CDR3 protein. The data hold some 240,000 distinct CDR3 sequences, with about 20% observed a single time. What was sequenced was blood, either unsorted or a sorted T cell fraction (not recorded which). The origin of this receptor is a male donor with ankylosing spondylitis or in good health (not recorded which). The chain has TRBV6-5 and TRBJ2-5; D is unclear. CDR3 in amino acids: CASSYSRMGLGETQYF. The DNA of the CDR3 is TGTGCCAGCAGTTACTCGAGGATGGGCCTCGGGGAGACCCAGTACTTC.